The next 7 T cell receptor beta chains were all read from a single sample in a study of blood T cell repertoires in COVID-19. Data came from immunoSEQ multiplex PCR; TCRdb stores just in-frame clones and leaves some out. The table lists approximately 58,000 clones, 90% to 95% of them singletons. Sequencing was carried out using peripheral blood. These TCRs come from a human donor in a cohort sampled during active COVID-19.

The chain employs TRBV7-9 and TRBJ2-7; 7 bases are a match to TRBD2. The J segment lost 5 bases and the V segment lost 2 bases, leaving 9 bases of the junction unmatched. Per germline, CDR1 SEHNR and CDR2 FQNEAQ (reference sequence). The CDR3 loop spans 15 amino acids. The CDR3 region has the DNA TGTGCCAGCAGCTTATCCCGGAGCGGGGCGAACGAGCAGTACGTC. Protein sequence: CASSLSRSGANEQYV.

J is TRBJ2-3 and V is TRBV3-1 (or the pseudogene TRBV3-2), with 10 bases identical to TRBD2. The CDR3 has 15 residues. Germline loops: CDR1 LGHDT, CDR2 YNNKEL (reference sequence). Trimming at V came to 0 bases and at J to 11 bases, leaving 8 bases not matched to a gene. The CDR3 sequence: CASSQEGGSGRQQYF. The CDR3 DNA sequence: TGTGCCAGCAGCCAAGAGGGGGGTAGCGGGAGGCAGCAGTATTTT.

V and J are TRBV6-1 and TRBJ1-5, with D unresolved. The CDR3 loop spans 17 amino acids. Germline V gene lookup returns CDR1 MNHNS and CDR2 SASEGT. Trimming cost V 2 bases and J 0 bases, with 14 bases left between them. This chain's CDR3 is CASSELRPRLSNQPQHF. The DNA for the CDR3 is TGTGCCAGCAGTGAACTTAGGCCGAGACTTAGCAATCAGCCCCAGCATTTT.

The rearrangement uses TRBV6-1 and TRBJ1-1; no reliable D call. Germline V lookup: CDR1 MNHNS, CDR2 SASEGT. This CDR3 spans 13 amino acids. The V end was cut by 2 bases, the J end by 3 bases, with 7 bases between. The CDR3 protein is CASSENGDTEAFF. CDR3 DNA: TGTGCCAGCAGTGAAAACGGGGACACTGAAGCTTTCTTT.

The chain couples TRBV7-3 to TRBJ1-6, with TRBD1 as a possible D gene (5 bases). CDR1 is SGHTA and CDR2 is FQGTGA in the germline V gene. The CDR3 sequence is 13 residues long. Between the trimmed V and J ends, which lost 5 bases and 9 bases, there was a span of 11 bases. In DNA, the CDR3 is TGTGCCAGCAGCCAACTCAGGGCTTCACCCCTCCACTTT. Its translation: CASSQLRASPLHF.

The V call is TRBV3-1 (or the pseudogene TRBV3-2), the J call TRBJ1-2; D unclear. The germline gives CDR1 LGHDT, CDR2 YNNKEL (reference sequence). The V and J ends lost 4 bases and 7 bases respectively, with 10 bases between them. The CDR3 totals 12 residues. The CDR3 DNA reads as TGTGCCAGCAGCCCGGAGGGCGCTGGCTACACCTTC. It encodes CASSPEGAGYTF.

The genes are TRBV6-5 and TRBJ1-1, with 7 bases lining up with TRBD1. The CDR3 consists of 13 residues. The V gene's germline CDR1 is MNHEY and CDR2 SVGAGI. V trimming: 7 bases; J trimming: 4 bases; junction bases outside the gene matches: 6. The chain's CDR3 is CASIQGWVTEAFF. In DNA form, the CDR3 reads TGTGCCAGCATACAGGGGTGGGTCACTGAAGCTTTCTTT.